This T cell receptor (beta chain) was sequenced for a study of graft-versus-host responses after intestinal transplantation (dated by TCRdb to about 2021). Study-wide context: Recipients received multivisceral, liver-intestinal, or isolated intestinal transplants. The cohort enrolled about two dozen intestinal transplant recipients, one of whom was a retransplant, and a few patients without pretransplant specimens were excluded. Rather than going through the commercial service, samples from a few later patients were sequenced in-house on an Illumina MiSeq and processed with MiXCR. Graft-versus-host and host-versus-graft alloreactive T cell clones were tracked in the graft, circulation and bone marrow after intestinal transplantation using bulk TCR-beta CDR3 sequencing. Alloreactive clones were identified by sequencing pre-transplant mixed lymphocyte reaction products and comparing them with unstimulated pre-transplant donor and recipient T cells. Every recipient was given anti-thymocyte globulin induction, followed by approximately 3 years of maintenance tacrolimus and steroids. Donor T cell macrochimerism was defined as a peak of at least 4% donor T cells among recipient peripheral blood mononuclear cells.

This clone was recorded only once. What this receptor recognizes is not known. No base qualities exist here, and no much larger clone lies one base off it. Receptor libraries were prepared by the immunoSEQ multiplex PCR assay. In most patients, genomic DNA was isolated using the Qiagen DNeasy Blood and Tissue Kit and sent frozen to Adaptive Biotechnologies for TCR sequencing. Adaptive Biotechnologies carried out high-throughput TCR-beta CDR3 sequencing of genomic DNA for most patients. Per the source publication's procedure: TCR sequencing data for around 19 patients were retrieved from Adaptive's ImmunoSEQ software; a few other patients were processed with MiXCR and VDJtools. CD4 versus CD8 sorting errors were corrected by removing sequences found in both subsets at a frequency ratio below 5:1. CDR3 nucleotide sequences shared between donor and recipient were removed because the origin of such sequences could not be assigned. To count as alloreactive, a clone needed at least 2-fold expansion over unstimulated cells and a minimum CFSE-low frequency of 0.002% (template counts) or 0.001% (read counts). Clones detected in sequenced pre-transplant spleen, lymph node, or MLR CFSE-low populations of the donor or recipient were defined as mappable. The cumulative frequency of alloreactive clones was calculated as a percentage of all sequences, weighted by copy number. What TCRdb holds here is the immuneACCESS table cut down to in-frame rearrangements. Part of the clones is not present; checked against another copy, under half of the missing clones reflect an unresolved V gene, and the others are unexplained. From that table come the V and J calls and clone size; the DNA was used to work out D and trimming. The sample records tens of thousands of clones, about 89% of which are singletons. Jointly, the top ten make up around 0.35% of the sample.

The full study reports these points: GvH clones turned up in recipient bone marrow, with some appearing earlier in ileal mucosa or blood, a pattern consistent with an intestinal mucosal origin. Conclusions were limited by the relatively low number and heterogeneity of intestinal transplant patients. Patients with donor T cell macrochimerism had high GvH to HvG T cell clonal ratios in their allografts. Early after transplant, peak levels of circulating GvH clones were found to be associated with declines in HvG clones.

What this sample's time point label stands for: cells obtained before transplantation from donor or recipient. CD3+CD4+ and CD3+CD8+ populations were FACS-sorted from unstimulated pre-transplant donor and recipient cells taken from spleen or lymph nodes. CDR1 and CDR2 were assigned from the germline V gene as MNHEY and SVGAGI. The CDR3, from cysteine to phenylalanine, totals 13 residues. Only the CDR3 DNA stays, 39 bases, in frame from base 1. At the junction V is shortened by 4 bases and J by 6 bases, with 13 bases in between. The TCR originated in a human donor who received an intestinal transplant. The sample here was unstimulated CD4+ T cells sorted from spleen or lymph node cells, taken before intestinal transplant. The V and J segments used are TRBV6-5 and TRBJ2-7; tentative D gene TRBD1, with 6 bases matching. The DNA is TGTGCCAGCAGTTCCTATCTAGGGGGCGAGCAGTACTTC. Translated, it reads CASSSYLGGEQYF.